Detailed here is one TCR beta chain. These data are taken from a study of blood T cell repertoires in COVID-19. Study information: COVID-19 samples, acute and convalescent, were from the United States, Italy and Spain. T cells, B-cell-depleted T cells, or PBMCs provided the cDNA or gDNA that served as material.

Enrollment of patients from Seattle took place during active infection, with longitudinal follow-up. As originally analysed: Researchers report that nucleated cell counts were estimated from reference gene primer amplification. Assay: immunoSEQ multiplex PCR; the TCRdb copy retains only in-frame clones and omits some. The V and J calls and clone size were taken over from that table, and D and trimming were inferred from the DNA. The repertoire consists of 350,000 or so clones, with 88% occurring once and the leading ten covering 1.5% to 2%. The CDR3 runs 13 residues. The germline V and J ends were trimmed by 3 bases and 5 bases, with 11 bases remaining between them. Germline loops: CDR1 DFQATT, CDR2 SNEGSKA (reference sequence).

This rearrangement joins TRBV20-1 to TRBJ1-3; possible D gene TRBD1, 5 bases. This sequence was found in a young woman with COVID-19, enrolled during active disease. The sequencing sample was made of peripheral blood. CDR3 DNA sequence: TGCAGTGCTAGTTCAGGGTTGAGAAACACCATATATTTT. This encodes CSASSGLRNTIYF.